Detailed here is one T cell receptor (beta chain). Its antigen is currently unknown. The data were taken from a study of cytotoxic CD8 clonotypes in ibrutinib-treated CLL. Across the study: Sample averages reached about 260,000 productive templates and 80,000 to 100,000 productive rearrangements. The study's findings and limits: Exceeding age-matched healthy donors, baseline clonality also tracked the counts of circulating CD8+ T cells. The study found clonality rose at ibrutinib response, then fell toward baseline at progression.

Clones were sequenced by immunoSEQ multiplex PCR, and TCRdb holds only the in-frame ones, with some missing. Of fewer than 400,000 clones in the sample, over 55% were seen once. With 3 bases removed from V and 3 bases from J, the gap between germline ends came to 16 bases. The length of the CDR3 is 15 residues. Germline assignment: CDR1 SQVTM and CDR2 ANQGSEA. The rearrangement links TRBV29-1 to TRBJ2-3; a weak D match, TRBD2 (5 bases). This sequence originates from a human donor with chronic lymphocytic leukemia. The sequencing used PBMCs, collected after 36 months of ibrutinib treatment. CDR3: CSVESAVLETDTQYF. The CDR3 DNA reads TGCAGCGTTGAGTCGGCAGTACTAGAAACAGATACGCAGTATTTT.